The clone carrying this TCR beta chain was observed once. Its antigen is still unknown. The data were obtained in a study of Ad26.COV2.S vaccination and SARS-CoV-2 variants. Overall study: Donor was in the COV1001 Ad26.COV2.S trial arm. Study-wide findings and caveats: Marked by substantial breadth, spike-specific CD8+ and CD4+ T cell responses were reportedly seen after vaccination.

Documented treatment: some 19 received Ad26.COV2.S at low or high dose, single or two shots; 5 received placebo; per-sample allocation not given. The investigators took samples on day 63 after the first vaccine or placebo injection. V lost 6 bases and J lost 4, with 13 bases in between. CDR1 MNHNY and CDR2 SVGAGI come from the germline V gene (reference sequence). This CDR3 spans 14 amino acids. Generated by immunoSEQ multiplex PCR, the TCRdb table keeps only in-frame clones and is missing some. The repertoire has around 450,000 clones, 80% to 95% of them found once; the top ten carry approximately 4.3%.

The chain couples TRBV6-6 to TRBJ1-5; possible D gene TRBD1, 6 bases. The specimen was peripheral blood, collected in a trial of Ad26.COV2.S vaccine versus placebo. This sequence originates from a person aged 18 to 65 who received the Ad26.COV2.S COVID-19 vaccine or a placebo. CDR3 amino acids: CASSYDRKNQPQHF. CDR3 coding DNA: TGTGCCAGCAGCTATGACAGGAAAAATCAGCCCCAGCATTTT.